The present TCR beta chain was sequenced within a study of blood T cells in healthy people across ages. For the second PCR, which ran for about 7 to 11 cycles, a sample-barcoded 5' primer and a J-beta primer mix were used. TCRdb called the 5' RACE reads again in MiXCR, with one record for every CDR3 protein. The sample shows under 1,000,000 distinct CDR3 sequences, roughly 35% of them seen only once. Germline V lookup: CDR1 PRHDT, CDR2 FYEKMQ (reference sequence). This CDR3 is built from 15 residues. Trimming pared 5 bases from V and 2 bases from J, leaving 16 bases between. This TCR was recovered from a man aged 18 to 30 in good health. Sequenced material: blood. The chain has TRBV13 and TRBJ2-7; D possibly uses TRBD1 or TRBD2 (7 bases each). The CDR3 spells CASSPGEGAAYEQYF. CDR3 DNA sequence: TGTGCCAGCAGCCCCGGGGAGGGGGCGGCCTACGAGCAGTACTTC. Complete variable domain (other parts from reference TRBV13 and TRBJ2-7): AAGVIQSPRHLIKEKRETATLKCYPIPRHDTVYWYQQGPGQDPQFLISFYEKMQSDKGSIPDRFSAQQFSDYHSELNMSSLELGDSALYFCASSPGEGAAYEQYFGPGTRLTVT.